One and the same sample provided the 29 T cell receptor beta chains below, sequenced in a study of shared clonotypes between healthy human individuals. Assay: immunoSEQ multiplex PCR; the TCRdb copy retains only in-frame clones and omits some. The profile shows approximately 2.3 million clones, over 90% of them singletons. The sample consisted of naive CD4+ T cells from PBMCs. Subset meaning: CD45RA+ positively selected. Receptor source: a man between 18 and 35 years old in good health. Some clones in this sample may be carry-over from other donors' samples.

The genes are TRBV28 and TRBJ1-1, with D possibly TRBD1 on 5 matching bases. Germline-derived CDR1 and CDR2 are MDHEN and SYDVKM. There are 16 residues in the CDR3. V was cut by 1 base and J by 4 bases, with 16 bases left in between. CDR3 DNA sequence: TGTGCCAGCAGTTTATCGGGGCGGACCTTGAGCACTGAAGCTTTCTTT. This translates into CASSLSGRTLSTEAFF.

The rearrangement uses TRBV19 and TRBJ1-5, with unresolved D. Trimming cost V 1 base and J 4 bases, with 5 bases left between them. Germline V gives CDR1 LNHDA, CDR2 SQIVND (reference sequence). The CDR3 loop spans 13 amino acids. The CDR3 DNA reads TGTGCCAGTAGTATAGTAACGAATCAGCCCCAGCATTTT. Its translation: CASSIVTNQPQHF.

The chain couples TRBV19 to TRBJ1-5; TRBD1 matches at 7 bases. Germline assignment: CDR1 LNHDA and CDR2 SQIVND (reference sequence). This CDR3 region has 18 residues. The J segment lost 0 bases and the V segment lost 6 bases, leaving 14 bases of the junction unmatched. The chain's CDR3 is CASSPRIGGTYSNQPQHF. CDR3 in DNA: TGTGCCAGTAGCCCTCGTATAGGGGGCACCTATAGCAATCAGCCCCAGCATTTT.

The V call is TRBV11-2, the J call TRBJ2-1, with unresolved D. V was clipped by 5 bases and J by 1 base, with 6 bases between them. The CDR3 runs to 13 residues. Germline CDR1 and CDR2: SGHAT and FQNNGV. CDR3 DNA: TGTGCCAGCAGCCCGGATTCCTACAATGAGCAGTTCTTC. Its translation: CASSPDSYNEQFF.

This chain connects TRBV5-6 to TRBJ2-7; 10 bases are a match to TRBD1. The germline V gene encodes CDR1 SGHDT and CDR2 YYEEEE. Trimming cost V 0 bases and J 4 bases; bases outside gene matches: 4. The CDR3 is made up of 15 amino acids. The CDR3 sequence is CASSLVTGGPYEQYF. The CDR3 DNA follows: TGTGCCAGCAGCTTGGTGACAGGGGGCCCATACGAGCAGTACTTC.

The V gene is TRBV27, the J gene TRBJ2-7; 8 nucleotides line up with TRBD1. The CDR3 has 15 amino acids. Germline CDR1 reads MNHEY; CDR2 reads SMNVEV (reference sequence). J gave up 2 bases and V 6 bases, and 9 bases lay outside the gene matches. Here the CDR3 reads CASRFGQGRTYEQYF. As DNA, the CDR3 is TGTGCCAGCAGATTTGGACAGGGAAGGACCTACGAGCAGTACTTC.

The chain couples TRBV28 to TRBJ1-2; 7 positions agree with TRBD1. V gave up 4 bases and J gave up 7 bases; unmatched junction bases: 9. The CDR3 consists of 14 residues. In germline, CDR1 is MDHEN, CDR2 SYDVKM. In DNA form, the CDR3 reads TGTGCCAGCAGTTACAGGGGAGCGGATGGTGGCTACACCTTC. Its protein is CASSYRGADGGYTF.

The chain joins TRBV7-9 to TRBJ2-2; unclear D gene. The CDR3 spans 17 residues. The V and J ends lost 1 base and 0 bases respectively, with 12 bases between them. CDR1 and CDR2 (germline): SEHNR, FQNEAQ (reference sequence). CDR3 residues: CASSLGSLSANTGELFF. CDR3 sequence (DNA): TGTGCCAGCAGCTTAGGTTCCCTTTCCGCGAACACCGGGGAGCTGTTTTTT.

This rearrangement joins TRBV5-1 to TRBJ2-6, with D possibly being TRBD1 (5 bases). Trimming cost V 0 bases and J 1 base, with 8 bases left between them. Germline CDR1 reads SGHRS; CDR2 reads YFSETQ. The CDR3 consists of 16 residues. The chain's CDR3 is CASSLDQGSGANVLTF. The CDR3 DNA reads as TGCGCCAGCAGCTTGGATCAGGGATCTGGGGCCAACGTCCTGACTTTC.

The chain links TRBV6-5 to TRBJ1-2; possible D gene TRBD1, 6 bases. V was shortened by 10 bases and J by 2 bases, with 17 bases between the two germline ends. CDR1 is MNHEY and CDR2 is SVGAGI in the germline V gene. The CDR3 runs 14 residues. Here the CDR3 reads CATSRPGGNYGYTF. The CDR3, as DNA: TGTGCCACTTCCCGGCCGGGGGGCAACTATGGCTACACCTTC.

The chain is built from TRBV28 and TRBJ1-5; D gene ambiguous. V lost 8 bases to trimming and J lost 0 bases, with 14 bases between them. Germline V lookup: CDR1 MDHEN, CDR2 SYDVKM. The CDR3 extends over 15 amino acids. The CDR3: CASQLAEDSNQPQHF. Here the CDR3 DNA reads TGTGCCAGCCAACTTGCGGAGGATAGCAATCAGCCCCAGCATTTT. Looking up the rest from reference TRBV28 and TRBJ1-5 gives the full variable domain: DVKVTQSSRYLVKRTGEKVFLECVQDMDHENMFWYRQDPGLGLRLIYFSYDVKMKEKGDIPEGYSVSREKKERFSLILESASTNQTSMYLCASQLAEDSNQPQHFGDGTRLSIL.

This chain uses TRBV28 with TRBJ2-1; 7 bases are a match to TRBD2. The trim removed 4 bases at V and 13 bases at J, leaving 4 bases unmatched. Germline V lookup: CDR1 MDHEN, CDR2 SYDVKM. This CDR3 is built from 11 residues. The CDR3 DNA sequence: TGTGCCAGCAGTTCTCGGACTAGTCAGTTCTTC. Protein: CASSSRTSQFF.

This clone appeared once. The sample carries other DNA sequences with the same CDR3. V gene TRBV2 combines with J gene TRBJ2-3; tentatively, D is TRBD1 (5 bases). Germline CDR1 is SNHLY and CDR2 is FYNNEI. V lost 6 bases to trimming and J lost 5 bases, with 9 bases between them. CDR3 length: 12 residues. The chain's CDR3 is CASRDRGDTQYF. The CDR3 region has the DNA TGTGCCAGCAGAGATAGGGGAGATACGCAGTATTTT.

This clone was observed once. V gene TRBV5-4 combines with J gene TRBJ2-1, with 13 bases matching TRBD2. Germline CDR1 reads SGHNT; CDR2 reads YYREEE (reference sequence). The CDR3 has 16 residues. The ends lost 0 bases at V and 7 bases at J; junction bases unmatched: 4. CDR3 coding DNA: TGTGCCAGCAGCTTGGGACTAGCGGGAGGAAGTAATGAGCAGTTCTTC. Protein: CASSLGLAGGSNEQFF. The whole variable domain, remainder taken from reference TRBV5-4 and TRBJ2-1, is ETGVTQSPTHLIKTRGQQVTLRCSSQSGHNTVSWYQQALGQGPQFIFQYYREEENGRGNFPPRFSGLQFPNYSSELNVNALELDDSALYLCASSLGLAGGSNEQFFGPGTRLTVL.

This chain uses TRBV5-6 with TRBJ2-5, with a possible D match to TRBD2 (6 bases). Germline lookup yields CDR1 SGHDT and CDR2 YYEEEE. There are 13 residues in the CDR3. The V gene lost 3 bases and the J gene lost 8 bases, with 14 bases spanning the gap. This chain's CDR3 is CASSSVGLRTQYF. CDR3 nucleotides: TGTGCCAGCAGCTCGGTGGGACTCCGAACCCAGTACTTC.

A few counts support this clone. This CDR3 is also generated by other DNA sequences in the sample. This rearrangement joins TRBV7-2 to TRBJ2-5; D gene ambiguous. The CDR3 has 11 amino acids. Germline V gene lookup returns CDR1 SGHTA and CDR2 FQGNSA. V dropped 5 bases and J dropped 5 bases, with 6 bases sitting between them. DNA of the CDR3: TGTGCCAGCAGCCCCGGGGAGACCCAGTACTTC. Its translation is CASSPGETQYF.

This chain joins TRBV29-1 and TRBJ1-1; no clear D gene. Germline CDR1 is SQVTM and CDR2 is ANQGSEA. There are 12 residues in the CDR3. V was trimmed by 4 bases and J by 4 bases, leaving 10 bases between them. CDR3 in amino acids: CSVGAGSTEAFF. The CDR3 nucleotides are TGCAGCGTTGGTGCCGGGAGCACTGAAGCTTTCTTT.

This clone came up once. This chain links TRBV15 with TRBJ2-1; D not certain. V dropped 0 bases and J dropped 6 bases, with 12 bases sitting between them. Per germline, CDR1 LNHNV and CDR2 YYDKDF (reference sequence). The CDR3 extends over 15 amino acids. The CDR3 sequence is CATSREVRSRNEQFF. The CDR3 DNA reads TGTGCCACCAGCAGAGAAGTGAGATCCCGCAATGAGCAGTTCTTC.

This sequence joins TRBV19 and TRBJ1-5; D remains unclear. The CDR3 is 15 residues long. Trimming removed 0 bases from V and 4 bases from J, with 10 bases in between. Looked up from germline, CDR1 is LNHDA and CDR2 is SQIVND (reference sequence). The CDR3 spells CASSIEGQTNQPQHF. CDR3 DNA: TGTGCCAGTAGTATAGAAGGCCAGACTAATCAGCCCCAGCATTTT.

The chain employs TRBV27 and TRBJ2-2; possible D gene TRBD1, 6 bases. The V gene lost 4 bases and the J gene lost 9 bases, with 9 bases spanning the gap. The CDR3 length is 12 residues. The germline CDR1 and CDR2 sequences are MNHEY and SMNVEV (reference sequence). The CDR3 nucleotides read TGTGCCAGCAGTTCCAGGGGACGGGAGCTGTTTTTT. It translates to CASSSRGRELFF.

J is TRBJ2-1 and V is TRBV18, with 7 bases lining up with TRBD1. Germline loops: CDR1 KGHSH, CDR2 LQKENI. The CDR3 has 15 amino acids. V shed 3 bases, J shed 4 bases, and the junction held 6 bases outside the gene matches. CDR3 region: CASSPNRQGYNEQFF. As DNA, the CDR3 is TGTGCCAGCTCACCGAATCGACAGGGATACAATGAGCAGTTCTTC.

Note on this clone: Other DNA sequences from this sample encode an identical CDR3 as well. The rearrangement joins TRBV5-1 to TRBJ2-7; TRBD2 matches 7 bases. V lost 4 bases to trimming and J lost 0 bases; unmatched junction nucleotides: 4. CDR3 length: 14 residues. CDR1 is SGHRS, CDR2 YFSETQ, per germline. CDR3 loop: CASSPGGGSYEQYF. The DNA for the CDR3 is TGCGCCAGCAGCCCGGGGGGTGGCTCCTACGAGCAGTACTTC.

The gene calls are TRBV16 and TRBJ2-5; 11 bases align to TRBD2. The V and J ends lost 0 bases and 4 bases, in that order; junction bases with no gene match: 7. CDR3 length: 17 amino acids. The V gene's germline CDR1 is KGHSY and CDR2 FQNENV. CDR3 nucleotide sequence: TGTGCCAGCAGCCAATCGAAGATAGCGGGAGGGAGAGAGACCCAGTACTTC. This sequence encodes CASSQSKIAGGRETQYF.

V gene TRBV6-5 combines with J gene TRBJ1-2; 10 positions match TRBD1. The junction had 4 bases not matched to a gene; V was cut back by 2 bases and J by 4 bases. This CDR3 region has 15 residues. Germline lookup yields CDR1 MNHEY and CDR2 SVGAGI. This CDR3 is CASSYTGQGGYGYTF. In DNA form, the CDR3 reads TGTGCCAGCAGTTACACAGGACAGGGGGGCTATGGCTACACCTTC.

This CDR3 is CAISGVTGGATYEQYF. The CDR3 coding sequence is TGTGCCATCAGTGGGGTGACAGGGGGCGCGACCTACGAGCAGTACTTC. This sequence joins TRBV10-3 and TRBJ2-7; 10 positions agree with TRBD1. The germline CDR1 and CDR2 sequences are ENHRY and SYGVKD. V lost 4 bases to trimming and J lost 2 bases; unmatched junction nucleotides: 8. The CDR3 contains 16 residues.

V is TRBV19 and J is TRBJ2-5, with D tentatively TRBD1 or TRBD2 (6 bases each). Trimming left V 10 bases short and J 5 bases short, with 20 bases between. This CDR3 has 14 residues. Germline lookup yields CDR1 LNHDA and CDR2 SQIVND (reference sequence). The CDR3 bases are TGTGCCACCGCCCCCCCGGGGGCACGGGAGACCCAGTACTTC. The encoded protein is CATAPPGARETQYF.

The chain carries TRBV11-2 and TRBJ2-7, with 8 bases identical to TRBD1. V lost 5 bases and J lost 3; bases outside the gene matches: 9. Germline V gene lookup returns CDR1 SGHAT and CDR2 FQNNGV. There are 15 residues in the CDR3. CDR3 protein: CASSPRTGRFYEQYF. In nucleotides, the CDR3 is TGTGCCAGCAGCCCTCGGACAGGGCGGTTCTACGAGCAGTACTTC.

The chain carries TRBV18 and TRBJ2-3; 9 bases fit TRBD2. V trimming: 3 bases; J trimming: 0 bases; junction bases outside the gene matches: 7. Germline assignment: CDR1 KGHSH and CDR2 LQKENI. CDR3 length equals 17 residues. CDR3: CASSPRSGTSSTDTQYF. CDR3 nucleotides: TGTGCCAGCTCACCTCGATCCGGGACTAGCAGCACAGATACGCAGTATTTT.

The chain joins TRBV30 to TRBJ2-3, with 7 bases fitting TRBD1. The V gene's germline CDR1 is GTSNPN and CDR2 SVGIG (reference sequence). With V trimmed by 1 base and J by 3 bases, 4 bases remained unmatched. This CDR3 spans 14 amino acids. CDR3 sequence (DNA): TGTGCCTGGAGTGGAGGACAGGTTACAGATACGCAGTATTTT. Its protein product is CAWSGGQVTDTQYF.